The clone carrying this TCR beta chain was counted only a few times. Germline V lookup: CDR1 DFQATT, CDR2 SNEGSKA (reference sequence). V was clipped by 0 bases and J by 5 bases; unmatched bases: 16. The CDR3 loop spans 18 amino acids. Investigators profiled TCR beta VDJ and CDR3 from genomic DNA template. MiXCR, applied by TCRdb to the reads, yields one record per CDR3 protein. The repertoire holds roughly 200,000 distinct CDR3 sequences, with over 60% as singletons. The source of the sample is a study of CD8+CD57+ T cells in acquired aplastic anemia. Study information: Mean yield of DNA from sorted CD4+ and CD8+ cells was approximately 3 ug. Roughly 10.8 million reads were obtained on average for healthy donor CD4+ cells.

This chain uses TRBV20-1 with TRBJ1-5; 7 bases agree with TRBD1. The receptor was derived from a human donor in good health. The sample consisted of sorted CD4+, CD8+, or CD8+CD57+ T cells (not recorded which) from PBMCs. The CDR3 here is CSARDRRSGQVVYQPQHF. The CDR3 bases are TGCAGTGCTAGAGATAGGAGATCAGGACAGGTCGTTTATCAGCCCCAGCATTTT.